These T cell receptor beta chains were read from a single sample in a study of shared clonotypes between healthy human individuals. Assay used: immunoSEQ multiplex PCR; TCRdb lists only in-frame clones, some missing. The sample has approximately 400,000 clones; approximately 96% are singletons. Sequenced: memory CD8+ T cells sorted from blood. The source of these receptors is a man younger than 45 in good health. The CDR3 runs from the conserved cysteine through the conserved F or W. Fields, in order: J gene, V gene, D gene, clone size, CDR3 DNA, CDR3 protein. The D gene is left open where the match is weak. Only some rows state a clone size, as once, few, many or a class for expanded clones.

J gene: TRBJ2-1
V gene: TRBV6-5
D gene: TRBD2
clone size: .
CDR3 DNA: TGTGCCAGCAGTTTTCTAGCGGGAAACTACAATGAGCAGTTCTTC
CDR3 protein: CASSFLAGNYNEQFF

J gene: TRBJ2-7
V gene: TRBV7-6
D gene: TRBD1
clone size: .
CDR3 DNA: TGTGCCAGCAGCTTAGCCCGGACAGGGGAGTACGAGCAGTACTTC
CDR3 protein: CASSLARTGEYEQYF

J gene: TRBJ1-1
V gene: TRBV11-2
D gene: .
clone size: .
CDR3 DNA: TGTGCCAGCAGCTTAGTCAGGGTTTCCGCTTTCTTT
CDR3 protein: CASSLVRVSAFF

J gene: TRBJ2-6
V gene: TRBV7-9
D gene: .
clone size: .
CDR3 DNA: TGTGCCAGCAGCTTAGCCAGTAGTTCTGGGGCCAACGTCCTGACTTTC
CDR3 protein: CASSLASSSGANVLTF

J gene: TRBJ2-1
V gene: TRBV10-3
D gene: .
clone size: .
CDR3 DNA: TGTGCCACCCTTCCTGGATATAACTACAATGAGCAGTTCTTC
CDR3 protein: CATLPGYNYNEQFF

J gene: TRBJ2-1
V gene: TRBV29-1
D gene: TRBD2
clone size: .
CDR3 DNA: TGCAGCGTCTCCGGGACTAGCGGGATTATATATGAGCAGTTCTTC
CDR3 protein: CSVSGTSGIIYEQFF

J gene: TRBJ1-1
V gene: TRBV28
D gene: .
clone size: once
CDR3 DNA: TGTGCCAGCAGTATCGCGGGTCGAGCCACTGAAGCTTTCTTT
CDR3 protein: CASSIAGRATEAFF

J gene: TRBJ2-1
V gene: TRBV7-8
D gene: TRBD1
clone size: .
CDR3 DNA: TGTGCCAGCAGCTATGGACAGGGGGTCGACAATGAGCAGTTCTTC
CDR3 protein: CASSYGQGVDNEQFF

J gene: TRBJ1-2
V gene: TRBV10-3
D gene: TRBD1
clone size: once
CDR3 DNA: TGTGCCTTATGGGACAGGGGGAATGGCTACACCTTC
CDR3 protein: CALWDRGNGYTF

J gene: TRBJ2-7
V gene: TRBV19
D gene: .
clone size: .
CDR3 DNA: TGTGCCAGTAATCCAGGAGTATTCCCCTACGAGCAGTACTTC
CDR3 protein: CASNPGVFPYEQYF

J gene: TRBJ2-5
V gene: TRBV29-1
D gene: TRBD1
clone size: .
CDR3 DNA: TGCAGCGCGCGAACAGGGGGCCCGCAAGAGACCCAGTACTTC
CDR3 protein: CSARTGGPQETQYF

J gene: TRBJ1-2
V gene: TRBV28
D gene: TRBD1
clone size: .
CDR3 DNA: TGTGCCAGCAGTCCAGGGGGCAACTATGGCTACACCTTC
CDR3 protein: CASSPGGNYGYTF

J gene: TRBJ1-4
V gene: TRBV2
D gene: TRBD1
clone size: .
CDR3 DNA: TGTGCCAGCAGACCCAACAGGGGCGACGAAAAACTGTTTTTT
CDR3 protein: CASRPNRGDEKLFF

J gene: TRBJ2-7
V gene: TRBV6-1
D gene: TRBD1
clone size: .
CDR3 DNA: TGTGCCAGCAGTGTCAGGGGGTTAGACGAGCAGTACTTC
CDR3 protein: CASSVRGLDEQYF